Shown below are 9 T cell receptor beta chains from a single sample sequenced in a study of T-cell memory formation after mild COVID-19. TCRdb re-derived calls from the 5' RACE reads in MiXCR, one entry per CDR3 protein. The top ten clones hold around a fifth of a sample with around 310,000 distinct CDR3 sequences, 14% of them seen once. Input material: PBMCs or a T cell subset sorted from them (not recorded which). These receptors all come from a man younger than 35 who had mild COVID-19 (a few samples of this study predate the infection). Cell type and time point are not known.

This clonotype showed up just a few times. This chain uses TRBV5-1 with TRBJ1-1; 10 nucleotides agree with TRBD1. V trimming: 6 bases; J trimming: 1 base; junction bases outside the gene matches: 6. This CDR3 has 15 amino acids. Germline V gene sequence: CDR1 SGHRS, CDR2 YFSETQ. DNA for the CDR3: TGCGCCAGCAAGGGTGGGACAGGGGCGAACACTGAAGCTTTCTTT. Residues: CASKGGTGANTEAFF.

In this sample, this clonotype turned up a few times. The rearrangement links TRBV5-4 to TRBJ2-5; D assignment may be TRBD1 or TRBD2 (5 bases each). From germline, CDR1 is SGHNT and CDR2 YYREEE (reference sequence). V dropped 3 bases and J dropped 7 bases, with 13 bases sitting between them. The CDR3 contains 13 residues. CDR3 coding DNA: TGTGCCAGCAGCTCTTGGGGGAGTGCGACCCAGTACTTC. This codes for CASSSWGSATQYF.

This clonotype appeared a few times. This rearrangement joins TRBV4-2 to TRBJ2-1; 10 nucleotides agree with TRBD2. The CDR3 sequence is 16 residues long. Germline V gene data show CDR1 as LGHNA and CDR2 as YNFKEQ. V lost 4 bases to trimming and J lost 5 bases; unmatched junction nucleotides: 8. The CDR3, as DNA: TGTGCCAGCAGCCCGCTCGGAGCGGGGGGGAACAATGAGCAGTTCTTC. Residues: CASSPLGAGGNNEQFF.

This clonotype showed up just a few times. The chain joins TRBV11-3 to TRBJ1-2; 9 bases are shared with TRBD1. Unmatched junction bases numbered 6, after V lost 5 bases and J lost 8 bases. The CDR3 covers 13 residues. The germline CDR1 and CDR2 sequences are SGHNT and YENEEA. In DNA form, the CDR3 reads TGTGCCAGCAGCGACCCAGGACAGGGGGGCTACACCTTC. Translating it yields CASSDPGQGGYTF.

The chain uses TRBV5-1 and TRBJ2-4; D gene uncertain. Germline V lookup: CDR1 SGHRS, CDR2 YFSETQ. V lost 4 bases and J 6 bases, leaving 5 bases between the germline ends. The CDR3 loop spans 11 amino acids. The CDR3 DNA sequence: TGCGCCAGCAGCCTCGGAAACATTCAGTACTTC. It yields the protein CASSLGNIQYF.

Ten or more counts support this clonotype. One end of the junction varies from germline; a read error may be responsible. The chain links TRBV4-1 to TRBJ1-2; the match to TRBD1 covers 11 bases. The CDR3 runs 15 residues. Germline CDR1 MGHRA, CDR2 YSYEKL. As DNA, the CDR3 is TGCGCCAGCAGCCAAGAGGGGACAGGGGGATATGACTACACCTTC. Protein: CASSQEGTGGYDYTF.

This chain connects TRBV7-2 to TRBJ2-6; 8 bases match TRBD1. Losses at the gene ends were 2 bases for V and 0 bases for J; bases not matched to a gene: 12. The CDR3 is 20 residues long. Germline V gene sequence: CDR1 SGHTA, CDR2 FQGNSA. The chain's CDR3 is CASSLSLPDREYSGANVLTF. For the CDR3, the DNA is TGTGCCAGCAGCTTATCTCTCCCGGACAGGGAATACTCTGGGGCCAACGTCCTGACTTTC.

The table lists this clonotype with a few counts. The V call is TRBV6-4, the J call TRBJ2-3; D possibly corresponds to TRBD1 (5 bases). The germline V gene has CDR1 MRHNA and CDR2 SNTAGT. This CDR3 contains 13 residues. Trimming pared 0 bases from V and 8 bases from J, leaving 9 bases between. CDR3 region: CASSDSPQGTQYF. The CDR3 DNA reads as TGTGCCAGCAGTGACTCTCCGCAGGGTACGCAGTATTTT.

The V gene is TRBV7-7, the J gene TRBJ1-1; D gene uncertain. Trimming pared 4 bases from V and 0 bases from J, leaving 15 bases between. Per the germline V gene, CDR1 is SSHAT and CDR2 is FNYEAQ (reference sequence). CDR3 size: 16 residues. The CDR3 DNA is TGTGCCAGCAGCTCAGCTCCCTATGGCATGAACACTGAAGCTTTCTTT. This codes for CASSSAPYGMNTEAFF.